What follows are 19 T cell receptor beta chains derived from one specimen sequenced in a study of blood T cell repertoires in COVID-19. TCRdb's table, derived via immunoSEQ multiplex PCR, lists solely in-frame clones and lacks some. This table has about 100,000 clones, approximately 85% appearing once. The sequenced sample consisted of peripheral blood. The receptor source for this set is a woman aged 80 or older with active or convalescent COVID-19.

J is TRBJ1-2 and V is TRBV7-9; D is ambiguous. Germline CDR1 SEHNR, CDR2 FQNEAQ (reference sequence). This CDR3 has 13 amino acids. V dropped 5 bases and J dropped 3 bases, with 10 bases sitting between them. DNA for the CDR3: TGTGCCAGCAGCCGCCGCCAGTACTATGGCTACACCTTC. Residues: CASSRRQYYGYTF.

The chain has TRBV2 and TRBJ2-1, with 8 positions matching TRBD2. Germline loops: CDR1 SNHLY, CDR2 FYNNEI. The CDR3 contains 13 residues. Trimming cost V 3 bases and J 8 bases; bases outside gene matches: 3. CDR3 sequence reads: CASSEGLGYEQFF. Here the CDR3 DNA reads TGTGCCAGCAGTGAGGGACTAGGTTATGAGCAGTTCTTC.

The rearrangement uses TRBV14 and TRBJ1-1; 8 positions agree with TRBD1. The V and J ends lost 1 base and 4 bases, in that order; junction bases with no gene match: 5. Germline CDR1 reads SGHDN; CDR2 reads FVKESK. The CDR3 contains 15 residues. The CDR3 DNA reads as TGTGCCAGCAGCCAAGCAAACAGGGGGGGCACTGAAGCTTTCTTT. Amino acid sequence: CASSQANRGGTEAFF.

The V gene is TRBV19, the J gene TRBJ2-3; D is unclear. The CDR3 is 10 residues long. Trimming cost V 8 bases and J 7 bases, with 7 bases left between them. Germline CDR1 and CDR2: LNHDA and SQIVND (reference sequence). The CDR3 is CASGGYTQYF. DNA for the CDR3: TGTGCCAGTGGTGGCTATACGCAGTATTTT.

This clone was observed a handful of times. V and J are TRBV7-9 and TRBJ2-6; 13 positions agree with TRBD2. The CDR3 is 19 residues long. The V gene end was trimmed by 5 bases and the J gene end by 2 bases; junction bases not matched to a gene: 9. Germline CDR1 is SEHNR and CDR2 is FQNEAQ (reference sequence). The CDR3 loop is CASSAKLAGGPTGANVLTF. The CDR3 DNA sequence: TGTGCCAGCAGCGCAAAACTAGCGGGAGGGCCAACTGGGGCCAACGTCCTGACTTTC.

The rearrangement uses TRBV30 and TRBJ1-2; D is possibly TRBD1 (6 bases). V shed 0 bases and J shed 13 bases, with 15 bases lying between them. This CDR3 contains 12 residues. The germline V gene has CDR1 GTSNPN and CDR2 SVGIG (reference sequence). CDR3: CAWSVTGGSPTF. CDR3 nucleotides: TGTGCCTGGAGTGTAACGGGGGGCTCCCCCACCTTC.

The rearrangement joins TRBV28 to TRBJ2-1, with 7 bases fitting TRBD2. The CDR3 runs 15 residues. The J segment lost 4 bases and the V segment lost 7 bases, leaving 10 bases of the junction unmatched. Germline CDR1 is MDHEN and CDR2 is SYDVKM. CDR3 coding DNA: TGTGCCAGCAACGGAGGGAGGGGCTTTTACAATGAGCAGTTCTTC. Its protein is CASNGGRGFYNEQFF. Full variable domain (rest looked up from reference TRBV28 and TRBJ2-1): DVKVTQSSRYLVKRTGEKVFLECVQDMDHENMFWYRQDPGLGLRLIYFSYDVKMKEKGDIPEGYSVSREKKERFSLILESASTNQTSMYLCASNGGRGFYNEQFFGPGTRLTVL.

V usage is TRBV29-1 and J usage is TRBJ1-4; 10 bases are shared with TRBD1. Germline V CDR1 and CDR2: SQVTM, ANQGSEA. V shed 5 bases and J 5 bases; nucleotides not matched to a gene: 5. CDR3 length equals 14 residues. This chain's CDR3 is CSVSRQGANEKLFF. DNA of the CDR3: TGCAGCGTTAGCAGACAGGGGGCGAATGAAAAACTGTTTTTT.

In this sample, this clone turned up once. This sequence joins TRBV5-4 and TRBJ1-5; D remains ambiguous. Germline-derived CDR1 and CDR2 are SGHNT and YYREEE (reference sequence). V was shortened by 2 bases and J by 7 bases, with 13 bases between the two germline ends. The CDR3 spans 14 residues. CDR3 coding DNA: TGTGCCAGCAGCTTAGCCGGGGAGGGACAGCCCCAGCATTTT. It codes for CASSLAGEGQPQHF.

The chain couples TRBV5-1 to TRBJ2-4, with 7 bases identical to TRBD2. CDR3 length: 12 amino acids. Germline-derived CDR1 and CDR2 are SGHRS and YFSETQ. Trimming at V came to 6 bases and at J to 8 bases, leaving 5 bases not matched to a gene. The CDR3 DNA reads as TGCGCCAGCACCAGGGAGGGTGACATTCAGTACTTC. Translation: CASTREGDIQYF. Drawing the rest from reference TRBV5-1 and TRBJ2-4, the complete variable domain is KAGVTQTPRYLIKTRGQQVTLSCSPISGHRSVSWYQQTPGQGLQFLFEYFSETQRNKGNFPGRFSGRQFSNSRSEMNVSTLELGDSALYLCASTREGDIQYFGAGTRLSVL.

V gene TRBV6-5 combines with J gene TRBJ1-2; 9 positions match TRBD1. CDR3 size: 16 residues. The junction had 9 bases not matched to a gene; V was cut back by 4 bases and J by 3 bases. CDR1 is MNHEY and CDR2 is SVGAGI in the germline V gene. In nucleotides, the CDR3 is TGTGCCAGCAGTTCGGGGACAGGGTTAATCGACTATGGCTACACCTTC. Its protein product is CASSSGTGLIDYGYTF.

The CDR3 protein is CASRSTAWTGAEQYF. The CDR3 DNA follows: TGTGCAAGTCGCTCGACAGCCTGGACAGGAGCCGAGCAGTACTTC. The rearrangement uses TRBV12-2 and TRBJ2-7; the D call of TRBD1 is as the table states it, not checked on the DNA. TRBV12-2 is flagged as a pseudogene. The CDR3 loop spans 15 amino acids.

The chain recombines TRBV7-8 with TRBJ2-4; tentative D call: TRBD2 (5 bases). The CDR3 is 18 amino acids. Looked up from germline, CDR1 is SGHVS and CDR2 is FQNEAQ. V shed 0 bases and J shed 1 base, with 16 bases lying between them. The CDR3 DNA reads TGTGCCAGCAGCTTAGCCCCACTAGGGCTCAGCGCCAAAAACATTCAGTACTTC. Encoded protein: CASSLAPLGLSAKNIQYF.

CDR3 in DNA: TGTGCCAGCAGCGGTAGGGACAGGGCGAACACTGAAGCTTTCTTT. Translating it yields CASSGRDRANTEAFF. The chain employs TRBV5-4 and TRBJ1-1, with TRBD1 matching over 9 bases. From germline, CDR1 is SGHNT and CDR2 YYREEE (reference sequence). Trimming removed 4 bases from V and 1 base from J; junction bases left unmatched: 5. The CDR3 loop spans 15 amino acids.

The chain joins TRBV14 to TRBJ2-3; a weak D match, TRBD2 (6 bases). Per germline, CDR1 SGHDN and CDR2 FVKESK. CDR3 length equals 13 residues. V was cut by 1 base and J by 9 bases, with 11 bases left in between. CDR3 in amino acids: CASSQVRGGTQYF. CDR3 DNA: TGTGCCAGCAGCCAAGTAAGGGGAGGCACGCAGTATTTT.

V usage is TRBV5-1 and J usage is TRBJ2-5, with 7 nucleotides matching TRBD1. Germline lookup yields CDR1 SGHRS and CDR2 YFSETQ. This CDR3 region has 15 residues. Trimming at V came to 4 bases and at J to 4 bases, leaving 10 bases not matched to a gene. CDR3 in amino acids: CASSLMTGSGETQYF. The CDR3 DNA reads TGCGCCAGCAGCCTTATGACAGGGTCGGGAGAGACCCAGTACTTC.

The chain recombines TRBV5-8 with TRBJ1-2; 8 bases agree with TRBD1. The CDR3 consists of 12 residues. CDR1 is SGHTS, CDR2 YDEGEE, per germline. The trim removed 4 bases at V and 7 bases at J, leaving 3 bases unmatched. The CDR3 reads CASSRTGFGYTF. The CDR3, as DNA: TGTGCCAGCAGCCGGACAGGGTTTGGCTACACCTTC.

The chain is built from TRBV28 and TRBJ1-2, with D perhaps matching TRBD1 (6 bases). CDR1 MDHEN and CDR2 SYDVKM come from the germline V gene. Trimming took 7 bases from V and 1 from J, leaving 16 bases between them. This CDR3 region has 15 residues. The CDR3 protein is CASTYGGAGNYGYTF. The CDR3 region has the DNA TGTGCCAGCACTTACGGGGGGGCGGGTAACTATGGCTACACCTTC.

The V gene is TRBV29-1, the J gene TRBJ2-3; maybe TRBD1 (5 bases). The V and J ends lost 6 bases and 5 bases respectively, with 12 bases between them. The V gene's germline CDR1 is SQVTM and CDR2 ANQGSEA. The CDR3 is 12 residues long. The CDR3 DNA reads TGCAGCGTCGCTCAGGGCGGAGATACGCAGTATTTT. Translated: CSVAQGGDTQYF.